The sample holds a few counts of the clone carrying this T cell receptor (beta chain). The sample comes from a study of patients and donors after allogeneic stem cell transplantation. CDR1 and CDR2 from the germline V gene are SGHRS and YFSETQ. Trimming left V 3 bases short and J 3 bases short, with 15 bases between. This CDR3 region has 15 residues. Each CDR3 protein is one row after TCRdb ran MiXCR on the RT-PCR reads. Of 95,000 to 120,000 distinct CDR3 sequences detected, roughly 35% appear once; the ten largest clones hold around 30%. V and J are TRBV5-1 and TRBJ1-1, with unresolved D. The source is a human donor who was either an allogeneic HSCT recipient or a stem cell or donor lymphocyte infusion donor (not recorded which). It is not recorded whose cells these are; they may come from a transplant donor. Sequenced sample: blood, either unsorted or a sorted T cell fraction (not recorded which). CDR3 residues: CASSSSGTGDTEAFF. DNA of the CDR3: TGCGCCAGCAGCTCCTCGGGAACCGGGGACACTGAAGCTTTCTTT.